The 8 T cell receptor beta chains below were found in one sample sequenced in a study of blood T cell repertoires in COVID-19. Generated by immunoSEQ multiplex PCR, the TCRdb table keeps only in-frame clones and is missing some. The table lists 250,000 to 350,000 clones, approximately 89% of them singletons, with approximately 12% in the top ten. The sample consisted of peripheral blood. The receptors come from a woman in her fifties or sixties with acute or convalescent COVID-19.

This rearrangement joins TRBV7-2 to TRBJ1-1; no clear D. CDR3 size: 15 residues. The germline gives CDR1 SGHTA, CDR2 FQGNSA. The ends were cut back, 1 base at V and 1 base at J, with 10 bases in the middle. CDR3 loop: CASSLVGTKNTEAFF. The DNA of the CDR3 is TGTGCCAGCAGCTTAGTTGGCACCAAGAACACTGAAGCTTTCTTT.

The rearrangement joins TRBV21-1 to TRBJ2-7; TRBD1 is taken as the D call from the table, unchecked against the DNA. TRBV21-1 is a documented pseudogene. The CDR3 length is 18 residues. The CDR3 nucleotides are TGTGCCAGCAGCAAAGTTTCCACAACCCAGGGTTCGAACTACGAGCAGTACTTC. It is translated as CASSKVSTTQGSNYEQYF.

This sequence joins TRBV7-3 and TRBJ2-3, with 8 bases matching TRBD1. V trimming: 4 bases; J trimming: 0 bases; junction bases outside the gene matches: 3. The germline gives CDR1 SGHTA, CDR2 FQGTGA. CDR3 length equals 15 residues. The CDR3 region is CASSSTGVSTDTQYF. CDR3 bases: TGTGCCAGCAGCTCGACAGGGGTGAGCACAGATACGCAGTATTTT.

Written as DNA, the CDR3 is TGTGCCAGCAGCCTTAGCACCAGGGGCGCTTTCGGCATTCAGTACTTC. Translation: CASSLSTRGAFGIQYF. V usage is TRBV13 and J usage is TRBJ2-4, with D possibly TRBD1 on 6 matching bases. Germline V gene sequence: CDR1 PRHDT, CDR2 FYEKMQ (reference sequence). V dropped 5 bases and J dropped 9 bases, with 23 bases sitting between them. The length of the CDR3 is 16 residues. The full variable domain, completed using reference TRBV13 and TRBJ2-4, is AAGVIQSPRHLIKEKRETATLKCYPIPRHDTVYWYQQGPGQDPQFLISFYEKMQSDKGSIPDRFSAQQFSDYHSELNMSSLELGDSALYFCASSLSTRGAFGIQYFGAGTRLSVL.

The CDR3 is CASSQVIRSGQNSSPLHF. The CDR3 DNA follows: TGTGCCAGCAGCCAAGTAATCAGATCGGGACAGAACTCTTCACCCCTCCACTTT. The chain uses TRBV4-2 and TRBJ1-6, with TRBD1 matching over 7 bases. Losses at the gene ends were 1 base for V and 9 bases for J; bases not matched to a gene: 15. The CDR3 is made up of 18 amino acids. CDR1 and CDR2 (germline): LGHNA, YNFKEQ.

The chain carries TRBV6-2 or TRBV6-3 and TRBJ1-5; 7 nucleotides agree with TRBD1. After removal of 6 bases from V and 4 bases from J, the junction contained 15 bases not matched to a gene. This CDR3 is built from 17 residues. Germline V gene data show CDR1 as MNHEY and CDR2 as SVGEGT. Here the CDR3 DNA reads TGTGCCAGCAGCCCCGAACGAGGGGGCGTTGGTAATCAGCCCCAGCATTTT. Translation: CASSPERGGVGNQPQHF.

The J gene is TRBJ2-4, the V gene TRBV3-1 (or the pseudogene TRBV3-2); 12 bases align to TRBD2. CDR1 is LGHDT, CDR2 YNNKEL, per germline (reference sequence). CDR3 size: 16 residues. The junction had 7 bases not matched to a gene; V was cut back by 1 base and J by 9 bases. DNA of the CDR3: TGTGCCAGCAGCCAAGCTCCTAGCGGGGGGGCCTCCATTCAGTACTTC. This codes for CASSQAPSGGASIQYF.

CDR3 nucleotide sequence: TGTGCCAGCAGTTGGACAGGCCGGGATTTCAATCAGCCCCAGCATTTT. Protein: CASSWTGRDFNQPQHF. This chain joins TRBV28 and TRBJ1-5; 7 bases are a match to TRBD1. The J segment lost 3 bases and the V segment lost 4 bases, leaving 9 bases of the junction unmatched. The length of the CDR3 is 16 residues. CDR1 is MDHEN, CDR2 SYDVKM, per germline.